This TCR beta chain was identified in a study of cytomegalovirus exposure and HLA in healthy donors. Notes on the study in general: V- and J-gene trimming in TCR beta was tied to a missense DCLRE1C variant by an analysis performed later. What TCR beta sequences reportedly achieved was accurate prediction of HLA-A and HLA-B alleles in most subjects.

The PCR ran on 60 Vbeta and 13 Jbeta primers. Here immunoSEQ multiplex PCR was the method, and the copy in TCRdb shows in-frame clones only, minus some. The table records about 96,000 clones, approximately 72% of them present only once. Points on this clone: Its target is unknown.

CDR3 size: 17 residues. The germline V and J ends were trimmed by 3 bases and 5 bases, with 17 bases remaining between them. Looked up from germline, CDR1 is SEHNR and CDR2 is FQNEAQ (reference sequence). What was sequenced was PBMCs. The TCR sequence derives from a female donor in good health and CMV-seropositive. This sequence joins TRBV7-9 and TRBJ1-6, with TRBD1 as a possible D gene (6 bases). This chain's CDR3 is CASSFVAPDRNNSPLHF. The CDR3 DNA is TGTGCCAGCAGCTTCGTGGCCCCAGACAGGAATAATTCACCCCTCCACTTT.